This T cell receptor beta chain was captured by sequencing in a study of human T cells and chemical hapten exposure. This clonotype was detected a few times. As to time point: patch test 2, 6 weeks after DPC sensitization. Treatment specified: therapeutic diphenylcyclopropenone sensitization with weekly scalp DPC. TCRdb ran MiXCR on the RACE reads and lists one entry per CDR3 protein. The table lists about 70,000 distinct CDR3 sequences, 8.5% of them singletons. The CDR3 is made up of 14 amino acids. Trimming cost V 0 bases and J 5 bases, with 11 bases left between them. In germline, CDR1 is SGHTA, CDR2 FQGNSA.

The rearrangement joins TRBV7-2 to TRBJ2-7; no firm D call. Sequenced here: whole blood, sampled in connection with sensitization to the hapten diphenylcyclopropenone (DPC). The receptor was derived from a woman in her forties or fifties with alopecia areata. Some clones in this sample may be carry-over from other donors' samples. The chain's CDR3 is CASSLAPGPHEQYF. As DNA, the CDR3 is TGTGCCAGCAGCTTAGCACCGGGCCCCCACGAGCAGTACTTC.